This TCR beta chain derives from a study of blood T cell repertoires in COVID-19. V was trimmed by 0 bases and J by 4 bases, leaving 11 bases between them. The germline gives CDR1 SGDLS, CDR2 YYNGEE. CDR3 length: 15 amino acids. The table came from immunoSEQ multiplex PCR; TCRdb's copy has only in-frame clones and leaves some out. The sample carries under 65,000 clones, less than 95% recorded once. The chain links TRBV9 to TRBJ2-1; weak D call: TRBD2 (5 bases). This receptor was identified in a man aged 50 or older with acute or convalescent COVID-19. The sequenced material came from peripheral blood. The CDR3 DNA follows: TGTGCCAGCAGCGTAGATCTAGCTTCATACAATGAGCAGTTCTTC. It yields the protein CASSVDLASYNEQFF.